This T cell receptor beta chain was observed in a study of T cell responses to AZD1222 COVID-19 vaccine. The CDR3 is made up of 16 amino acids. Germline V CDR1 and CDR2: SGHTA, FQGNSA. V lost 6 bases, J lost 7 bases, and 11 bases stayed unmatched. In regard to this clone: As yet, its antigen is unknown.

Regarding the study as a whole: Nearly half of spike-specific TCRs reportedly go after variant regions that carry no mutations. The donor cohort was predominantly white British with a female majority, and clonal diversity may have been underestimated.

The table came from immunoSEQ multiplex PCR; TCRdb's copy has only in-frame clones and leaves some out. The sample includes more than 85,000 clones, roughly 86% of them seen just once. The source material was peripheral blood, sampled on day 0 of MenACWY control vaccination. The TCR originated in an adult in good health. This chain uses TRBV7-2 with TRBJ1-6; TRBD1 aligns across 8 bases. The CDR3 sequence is CASRRSSGTGNSPLHF. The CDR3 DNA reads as TGTGCCAGCAGACGGTCTTCCGGGACAGGAAATTCACCCCTCCACTTT. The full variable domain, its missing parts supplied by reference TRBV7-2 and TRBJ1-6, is GAGVSQSPSNKVTEKGKDVELRCDPISGHTALYWYRQSLGQGLEFLIYFQGNSAPDKSGLPSDRFSAERTGGSVSTLTIQRTQQEDSAVYLCASRRSSGTGNSPLHFGNGTRLTVT.